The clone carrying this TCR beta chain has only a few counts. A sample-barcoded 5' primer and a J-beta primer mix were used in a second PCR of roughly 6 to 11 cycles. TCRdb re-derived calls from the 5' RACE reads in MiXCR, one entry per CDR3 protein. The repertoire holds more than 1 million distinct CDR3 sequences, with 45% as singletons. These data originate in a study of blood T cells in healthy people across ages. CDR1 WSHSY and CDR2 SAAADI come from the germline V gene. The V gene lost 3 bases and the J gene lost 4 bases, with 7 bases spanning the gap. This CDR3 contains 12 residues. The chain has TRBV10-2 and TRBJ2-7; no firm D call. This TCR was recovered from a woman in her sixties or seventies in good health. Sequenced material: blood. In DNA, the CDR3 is TGCGCCAGCAGTGACCCAATTTACGAGCAGTACTTC. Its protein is CASSDPIYEQYF.